The text below deals with one T cell receptor beta chain. These data are taken from a study of shared clonotypes between healthy human individuals. Sequencing used immunoSEQ multiplex PCR; TCRdb keeps in-frame clones, though not all of them. The repertoire holds around 1.1 million clones, with around 82% as singletons. A CD45RA-negative memory subset and a CD45RA+ naive subset were separated from the CD4+ cells. Trimming removed 6 bases from V and 6 bases from J, with 15 bases in between. Germline values: CDR1 SGHAT, CDR2 FQNNGV. This CDR3 contains 14 residues. The sequence came from a man between 18 and 29 years old in good health. Some clones in this sample may be carry-over from other donors' samples. The V call is TRBV11-2, the J call TRBJ1-5, with a weak D call TRBD1 (5 bases). What was sequenced was memory CD4+ T cells from PBMCs. Stated subset: CD45RA-negative fraction. CDR3 sequence (DNA): TGTGCCAGCAGTAAGCCGGGGCTAGGTCAGCCCCAGCATTTT. It translates to CASSKPGLGQPQHF.